This entry lists 29 T cell receptor beta chains sequenced from one sample in a study of shared clonotypes between healthy human individuals. Libraries were prepared by immunoSEQ multiplex PCR; TCRdb keeps only in-frame clonotypes and omits some of them. The sample includes about 520,000 clones, roughly 95% of them seen just once. The sample taken for sequencing was naive CD4+ T cells sorted from blood. Subset denoted: CD45RA+ positively selected. These receptors all stem from a woman aged 25 to 45 in good health.

The chain combines TRBV7-9 with TRBJ2-2; D possibly corresponds to TRBD2 (5 bases). This CDR3 is 15 amino acids long. V gave up 2 bases and J gave up 2 bases, with 9 bases separating them. Germline assignment: CDR1 SEHNR and CDR2 FQNEAQ (reference sequence). The CDR3 spells CASSLSSLNTGELFF. CDR3 in DNA: TGTGCCAGCAGCTTATCTAGCCTAAACACCGGGGAGCTGTTTTTT.

The genes are TRBV7-9 and TRBJ2-1; D might be TRBD1 (6 bases). Germline CDR1 is SEHNR and CDR2 is FQNEAQ (reference sequence). Between the trimmed V and J ends, which lost 9 bases and 4 bases, there was a span of 10 bases. The CDR3 totals 12 residues. Here the CDR3 reads CASGQRYNEQFF. CDR3 in DNA: TGTGCCAGTGGACAGAGATACAATGAGCAGTTCTTC.

The chain employs TRBV7-9 and TRBJ1-1; 7 bases map to TRBD1. The V and J ends lost 2 bases and 3 bases, in that order; junction bases with no gene match: 3. CDR1 and CDR2 (germline): SEHNR, FQNEAQ (reference sequence). The CDR3 loop spans 14 amino acids. CDR3 coding DNA: TGTGCCAGCAGCTTACAGGGGGTGGACACTGAAGCTTTCTTT. Translated: CASSLQGVDTEAFF.

The chain recombines TRBV6-6 with TRBJ2-7, with 8 bases aligning to TRBD1. This CDR3 spans 15 amino acids. V lost 0 bases to trimming and J lost 3 bases; unmatched junction nucleotides: 4. Germline-derived CDR1 and CDR2 are MNHNY and SVGAGI (reference sequence). CDR3 protein: CASSYSPGQGYEQYF. CDR3 DNA sequence: TGTGCCAGCAGTTACTCGCCCGGACAGGGCTACGAGCAGTACTTC.

The genes are TRBV19 and TRBJ2-2, with TRBD1 identical over 9 bases. V lost 3 bases and J lost 2; bases outside the gene matches: 1. From germline, CDR1 is LNHDA and CDR2 SQIVND (reference sequence). The CDR3 runs to 15 residues. CDR3 in DNA: TGTGCCAGTAGTATGGACAGGGGAAACACCGGGGAGCTGTTTTTT. Encoded protein: CASSMDRGNTGELFF.

This chain uses TRBV6-5 with TRBJ1-1; tentative D call: TRBD1 (5 bases). The CDR3 extends over 15 amino acids. Deletions cut 6 bases from V and 0 bases from J, with 14 bases between. Germline V CDR1 and CDR2: MNHEY, SVGAGI. CDR3 bases: TGTGCCAGCAGCCCCGGGCAGGGCATGAACACTGAAGCTTTCTTT. Encoded protein: CASSPGQGMNTEAFF.

This sequence joins TRBV6-5 and TRBJ2-7; 9 nucleotides agree with TRBD1. From germline, CDR1 is MNHEY and CDR2 SVGAGI. Trimming took 2 bases from V and 6 from J; bases not matched to a gene: 5. CDR3 length equals 14 residues. The CDR3 is CASSYPGQGPEQYF. CDR3 coding DNA: TGTGCCAGCAGTTACCCGGGACAGGGCCCCGAGCAGTACTTC.

The chain has TRBV5-1 and TRBJ2-2, with 10 positions matching TRBD2. Germline V CDR1 and CDR2: SGHRS, YFSETQ. Losses at the gene ends were 2 bases for V and 8 bases for J; bases not matched to a gene: 9. The CDR3 consists of 16 residues. This CDR3 reads CASSFELAGAQGELFF. In nucleotides, the CDR3 is TGCGCCAGCAGCTTTGAGCTAGCGGGAGCTCAGGGGGAGCTGTTTTTT.

The rearrangement uses TRBV14 and TRBJ1-2, with D possibly TRBD1 on 5 matching bases. V dropped 1 base and J dropped 5 bases, with 8 bases sitting between them. The CDR3 totals 13 residues. Germline V gene sequence: CDR1 SGHDN, CDR2 FVKESK. The CDR3 loop reads CASSQGQLYGYTF. CDR3 DNA sequence: TGTGCCAGCAGCCAAGGACAGCTGTATGGCTACACCTTC.

J is TRBJ1-5 and V is TRBV5-1; D is perhaps TRBD1 (5 bases). Germline CDR1 is SGHRS and CDR2 is YFSETQ. CDR3 size: 13 residues. Trimming shortened V by 2 bases and J by 7 bases, and 10 bases separated the two germline ends. The CDR3 region is CASSFQGEQPQHF. Written as DNA, the CDR3 is TGCGCCAGCAGCTTTCAGGGAGAGCAGCCCCAGCATTTT.

V usage is TRBV10-3 and J usage is TRBJ1-5; TRBD1 matches at 7 bases. CDR1 ENHRY and CDR2 SYGVKD come from the germline V gene. This CDR3 is built from 18 residues. Unmatched junction bases numbered 8, after V lost 0 bases and J lost 0 bases. In nucleotides, the CDR3 is TGTGCCATCAGTGAGTCGGCAGGGGGACATAATAGCAATCAGCCCCAGCATTTT. Its translation: CAISESAGGHNSNQPQHF.

The chain is built from TRBV2 and TRBJ1-2, with 7 nucleotides matching TRBD1. Per germline, CDR1 SNHLY and CDR2 FYNNEI. This CDR3 comprises 14 residues. The J segment lost 5 bases and the V segment lost 7 bases, leaving 10 bases of the junction unmatched. The CDR3 reads CASKEQGLSYGYTF. CDR3 DNA sequence: TGTGCCAGCAAGGAACAGGGGCTTTCATATGGCTACACCTTC.

The chain couples TRBV4-1 to TRBJ1-5; D ambiguous. V gave up 2 bases and J gave up 7 bases, with 12 bases separating them. This CDR3 comprises 14 residues. The germline gives CDR1 MGHRA, CDR2 YSYEKL. CDR3 sequence reads: CASSQLGRRQPQHF. As DNA, the CDR3 is TGCGCCAGCAGCCAACTCGGTCGTAGACAGCCCCAGCATTTT.

This chain links TRBV15 with TRBJ1-6; maybe TRBD1 (6 bases). V lost 0 bases, J lost 7 bases, and 13 bases lay in between. CDR3 length equals 16 residues. Germline-derived CDR1 and CDR2 are LNHNV and YYDKDF (reference sequence). The CDR3 region has the DNA TGTGCCACCAGCAGAGATCCTACAGGGTTGAATTCACCCCTCCACTTT. Translated: CATSRDPTGLNSPLHF.

In its sample, this clone was seen a few times. The V gene is TRBV6-5, the J gene TRBJ1-5, with D perhaps matching TRBD1 (5 bases). CDR3 length equals 15 residues. V lost 6 bases and J lost 2, with 14 bases in between. Germline loops: CDR1 MNHEY, CDR2 SVGAGI. CDR3 coding DNA: TGTGCCAGCAGAGCCCAGGGTAGGGGCAATCAGCCCCAGCATTTT. Its translation is CASRAQGRGNQPQHF.

V gene TRBV2 combines with J gene TRBJ2-5, with 8 bases aligning to TRBD1. CDR1 SNHLY and CDR2 FYNNEI come from the germline V gene. Trimming removed 11 bases from V and 0 bases from J; junction bases left unmatched: 8. The CDR3 totals 14 residues. As DNA, the CDR3 is TGTGCCGGCCAGGGGGCGACCCACCAAGAGACCCAGTACTTC. Protein sequence: CAGQGATHQETQYF.

J is TRBJ2-2 and V is TRBV4-1; D is possibly TRBD2 (6 bases). Germline V lookup: CDR1 MGHRA, CDR2 YSYEKL. This CDR3 has 13 residues. Trimming left V 1 base short and J 10 bases short, with 10 bases between. CDR3 bases: TGCGCCAGCAGCCAAGTGGTGCGGGAGGAGCTGTTTTTT. Translating gives CASSQVVREELFF.

V gene TRBV12-5 combines with J gene TRBJ2-1, with 14 positions matching TRBD2. J lost 2 bases, V lost 0 bases, and 3 bases had no gene match. This CDR3 has 18 amino acids. Germline assignment: CDR1 LGHNT and CDR2 FRNRAP. The CDR3 DNA sequence: TGTGCTAGTGGTTTGGTACTGACTAGCGGGAGGGCCTACAATGAGCAGTTCTTC. Amino acids: CASGLVLTSGRAYNEQFF.

This chain links TRBV5-1 with TRBJ2-1; a possible D gene is TRBD2 (6 bases). Trimming removed 2 bases at V and 6 bases at J, with 15 bases between. The CDR3 sequence is 15 residues long. Germline V lookup: CDR1 SGHRS, CDR2 YFSETQ. The CDR3 region is CASSLDSGDFNEQFF. CDR3 nucleotides: TGCGCCAGCAGCTTAGATTCGGGAGACTTCAATGAGCAGTTCTTC.

DNA for the CDR3: TGTGCCAGCAGTGAAAGGGCCCCGACGAACACTGAAGCTTTCTTT. Translating gives CASSERAPTNTEAFF. V usage is TRBV6-1 and J usage is TRBJ1-1; D not resolved. V lost 2 bases and J 1 base, leaving 11 bases between the germline ends. The CDR3 is made up of 15 amino acids. In germline, CDR1 is MNHNS, CDR2 SASEGT.

The chain carries TRBV28 and TRBJ2-1; possibly TRBD1 for D (6 bases). CDR1 is MDHEN and CDR2 is SYDVKM in the germline V gene. The CDR3 contains 14 residues. Trimming stripped 6 bases from V and 8 bases from J, with 17 bases between. The CDR3 coding sequence is TGTGCCAGCAGCGAAAGATACAGGGTCGATGAGCAGTTCTTC. Translated, it gives CASSERYRVDEQFF.

The genes are TRBV28 and TRBJ2-4, with D perhaps TRBD1 (6 bases). CDR1 is MDHEN and CDR2 is SYDVKM in the germline V gene. Trimming removed 8 bases at V and 1 base at J, with 24 bases between. The CDR3 loop spans 18 amino acids. CDR3 DNA: TGTGCCAGCTTGGGGGCAGGGCTAGGTCTGAATGCCAAAAACATTCAGTACTTC. Translating gives CASLGAGLGLNAKNIQYF.

Comments on this clone: A read error may account for a junction end that differs from germline. The V gene is TRBV29-1, the J gene TRBJ2-3; the D gene is possibly TRBD2 (5 bases). The CDR3 length is 15 residues. CDR1 is SQVTM and CDR2 is ANQGSEA in the germline V gene. DNA of the CDR3: TGCAGCGGGACCGGGTTCGAGGCGGGCACATATACGCAGTATTTT. This codes for CSGTGFEAGTYTQYF.

This clone was picked up one time. V and J are TRBV28 and TRBJ2-3; 10 bases fit TRBD1. V shed 5 bases and J 3 bases; nucleotides not matched to a gene: 5. Looked up from germline, CDR1 is MDHEN and CDR2 is SYDVKM. The CDR3 runs to 15 residues. The CDR3 loop reads CASSGQGGVTDTQYF. DNA of the CDR3: TGTGCCAGCAGTGGACAGGGGGGAGTAACAGATACGCAGTATTTT. Looking up the rest from reference TRBV28 and TRBJ2-3 gives the full variable domain: DVKVTQSSRYLVKRTGEKVFLECVQDMDHENMFWYRQDPGLGLRLIYFSYDVKMKEKGDIPEGYSVSREKKERFSLILESASTNQTSMYLCASSGQGGVTDTQYFGPGTRLTVL.

The sample holds one count of this clone. The chain carries TRBV10-3 and TRBJ2-3; 13 nucleotides align to TRBD2. V was pared by 0 bases and J by 4 bases, with 7 bases of the junction left unmatched. Per germline, CDR1 ENHRY and CDR2 SYGVKD. CDR3 length: 18 residues. This chain's CDR3 is CAISESQKLAGGPDTQYF. CDR3 DNA sequence: TGTGCCATCAGTGAGTCCCAAAAACTAGCGGGAGGGCCAGATACGCAGTATTTT.

The V gene is TRBV5-1, the J gene TRBJ2-1; 14 nucleotides align to TRBD2. V lost 2 bases to trimming and J lost 4 bases; unmatched junction nucleotides: 14. This CDR3 has 20 residues. CDR1 is SGHRS, CDR2 YFSETQ, per germline. The CDR3 DNA reads as TGCGCCAGCAGCTTCCCCCGACTAGCGGGAGGGGGGGCGGTTTACAATGAGCAGTTCTTC. It is translated as CASSFPRLAGGGAVYNEQFF.

This chain connects TRBV2 to TRBJ2-1; 7 bases agree with TRBD2. The V gene end was trimmed by 4 bases and the J gene end by 5 bases; junction bases not matched to a gene: 5. This CDR3 spans 14 amino acids. Germline loops: CDR1 SNHLY, CDR2 FYNNEI. This CDR3 is CASSGTSANNEQFF. CDR3 bases: TGTGCCAGCAGTGGGACTAGTGCCAACAATGAGCAGTTCTTC.

This clone occurred a few times. The V call is TRBV28, the J call TRBJ1-4; no clear D gene. The CDR3 spans 13 residues. In germline, CDR1 is MDHEN, CDR2 SYDVKM. Between the trimmed V and J ends, which lost 8 bases and 7 bases, there was a span of 14 bases. CDR3 nucleotide sequence: TGTGCCAGCTCCCGCGGCAGACGTGAAAAACTGTTTTTT. It specifies CASSRGRREKLFF.

The J gene is TRBJ2-7, the V gene TRBV28; TRBD1 is a possible D gene (5 bases). Germline V CDR1 and CDR2: MDHEN, SYDVKM. The CDR3 covers 13 residues. Trimming left V 4 bases short and J 3 bases short, with 10 bases between. CDR3 sequence: CASSSPQGYEQYF. CDR3 DNA: TGTGCCAGCAGTTCCCCTCAGGGCTACGAGCAGTACTTC.